Each of the 14 T cell receptor beta chains below was sequenced from the same sample in a study of T cells expressing NK-cell markers (dated by TCRdb to the early 2020s). Library preparation employed 5' RACE. Sequencing was carried out with an Illumina HiSeq 2000. Following TCRdb reprocessing, every CDR3 protein sequence forms one entry, and DNA is not provided. The sample's clone listing holds 500,000 to 700,000 distinct CDR3 sequences. The ten largest clones take up 3.5% to 4.5% of the sample. The sample comprised blood T cells: a sorted CD56 or NKG2C T cell subset, CD4+ or CD8+ T cells, or bulk PBMC T cells (not recorded which). The origin of the receptors is a young man in good health. Donor details come from another sample of the same person, matched by shared clones.

The chain combines TRBV7-3 with TRBJ2-1. Germline assignment: CDR1 SGHTA and CDR2 FQGTGA. This CDR3 comprises 13 residues. CDR3 protein: CASSSAISNEQFF.

The genes are TRBV5-1 and TRBJ2-5; TCRdb designates TRBD2, a call that cannot be tested without DNA. The CDR3 totals 14 residues. Per germline, CDR1 SGHRS and CDR2 YFSETQ. The CDR3 spells CASSKTSGKETQYF.

The rearrangement uses TRBV27 and TRBJ2-2; there is no DNA to check the TCRdb D call of TRBD1. CDR3 size: 15 residues. The germline V gene has CDR1 MNHEY and CDR2 SMNVEV (reference sequence). CDR3 amino acids: CASSKEGGFTGELFF.

V and J are TRBV12-3 or TRBV12-4 and TRBJ1-2. The CDR3 is 13 residues long. The chain's CDR3 is CASRPMANYGYTF.

The V and J genes are TRBV12-5 and TRBJ1-1; TCRdb picks TRBD1, but there is no DNA to check that call. From germline, CDR1 is LGHNT and CDR2 FRNRAP. CDR3 length equals 14 residues. The CDR3 spells CASAPVSSYTEAFF.

The chain uses TRBV6-5 and TRBJ2-1; TCRdb's assignment of TRBD1 cannot be checked, as there is no DNA. CDR3 size: 12 residues. Germline values: CDR1 MNHEY, CDR2 SVGAGI. The CDR3 region is CATEIQGHEQFF.

The chain has TRBV12-3 or TRBV12-4 and TRBJ2-7; the TRBD1 assignment by TCRdb is unverifiable without DNA. There are 13 residues in the CDR3. The CDR3 here is CASKFRQAHEQYF.

The genes are TRBV18 and TRBJ2-7; TCRdb's assignment of TRBD1 cannot be checked, as there is no DNA. Looked up from germline, CDR1 is KGHSH and CDR2 is LQKENI. CDR3 length: 14 residues. CDR3 protein: CASSPPGDPIEQYF.

The chain recombines TRBV7-2 with TRBJ2-2; TCRdb designates TRBD2, a call that cannot be tested without DNA. CDR1 SGHTA and CDR2 FQGNSA come from the germline V gene. The CDR3 sequence is 16 residues long. CDR3 sequence reads: CASSWRGGSNTGELFF.

The CDR3 loop is CASSTWDRLNTEAFF. The chain recombines TRBV6-5 with TRBJ1-1; the D call from TCRdb, TRBD1, cannot be confirmed without DNA. The CDR3 runs to 15 residues. Germline CDR1 reads MNHEY; CDR2 reads SVGAGI.

V and J are TRBV15 and TRBJ2-2; TCRdb's D call of TRBD1 is untestable without DNA. The CDR3 totals 16 residues. In germline, CDR1 is LNHNV, CDR2 YYDKDF (reference sequence). Here the CDR3 reads CATSRDITGGGGELFF.

V and J are TRBV5-5 and TRBJ2-1. The CDR3 extends over 14 amino acids. CDR1 and CDR2 (germline): SGHKS, YYEKEE (reference sequence). The CDR3 sequence is CASSLVIISGEQFF. Full variable domain (rest looked up from reference TRBV5-5 and TRBJ2-1): DAGVTQSPTHLIKTRGQQVTLRCSPISGHKSVSWYQQVLGQGPQFIFQYYEKEERGRGNFPDRFSARQFPNYSSELNVNALLLGDSALYLCASSLVIISGEQFFGPGTRLTVL.

This rearrangement joins TRBV11-2 to TRBJ2-1. The germline CDR1 and CDR2 sequences are SGHAT and FQNNGV. This CDR3 comprises 14 residues. Here the CDR3 reads CASSSPRAKNEQFF. Together with reference TRBV11-2 and TRBJ2-1, the CDR3 gives the full variable domain: EAGVAQSPRYKIIEKRQSVAFWCNPISGHATLYWYQQILGQGPKLLIQFQNNGVVDDSQLPKDRFSAERLKGVDSTLKIQPAKLEDSAVYLCASSSPRAKNEQFFGPGTRLTVL.

The V call is TRBV5-6, the J call TRBJ2-2; absent DNA, TCRdb's TRBD2 call cannot be checked. The CDR3 contains 17 residues. Germline loops: CDR1 SGHDT, CDR2 YYEEEE. The chain's CDR3 is CASSFEVASGLGGELFF.